Listed below are T cell receptor beta chains from one sample, sequenced in a study of identical twins. Via MiXCR, TCRdb re-called the 5' RACE reads, giving one row per CDR3 protein. Of fewer than 650,000 distinct CDR3 sequences listed, over 8.5% are singletons. These data also formed part of another study, on yellow fever vaccine responses in identical twins.

Sequencing input: PBMCs. The receptors come from a woman aged 18-35 years in good health. Each CDR3 is given with its conserved first and last residue. D genes are given only for firm matches. The size entry is marked missing in some rows and otherwise reads once, few, many or a size class.

v_call	d_call	j_call	clone_size	cdr3_nt	cdr3_aa
TRBV5-1	TRBD2	TRBJ2-1	.	TGCGCCAGCAGCTTGAGACTAGCGGGATCGGGTTTATTGGAGGAGCAGTTCTTC	CASSLRLAGSGLLEEQFF
TRBV12-3/TRBV12-4	.	TRBJ1-2	.	TGTGCCAGCAGTTTGGATGGGGCGGGCGGCTATGACTACACCTTC	CASSLDGAGGYDYTF
TRBV5-1	TRBD1	TRBJ2-4	many	TGCGCCAGCAGTGGAGGACAGGGCATATTTGACATTCAGTACTTC	CASSGGQGIFDIQYF
TRBV5-1	.	TRBJ1-1	many	TGCGCCAGCAGATCCTCCGGCGGGTCGAACACTGAAGCTTTCTTT	CASRSSGGSNTEAFF
TRBV25-1	.	TRBJ2-1	.	TGTGCCAGCAGTGAATTAGGGGACTCCTACAATGAGCAGTTCTTC	CASSELGDSYNEQFF
TRBV6-4	.	TRBJ2-3	.	TGTGCCAGCAGTGACTCCACAGGGACTATGCCAGATACGCAGTATTTT	CASSDSTGTMPDTQYF
TRBV7-2	.	TRBJ2-2	many	TGTGCCAGCAGCTTCCGACTGGGCACCGGGGAGCTGTTTTTT	CASSFRLGTGELFF
TRBV10-3	TRBD2	TRBJ2-7	.	TGTGCCATCAGTGAGTCTAGCGGGAGGTTTCTGATGGGCGAGCAGTACTTC	CAISESSGRFLMGEQYF
TRBV19	TRBD2	TRBJ2-1	.	TGTGCCAGTAGTATGCGAGCGGGAGGGGACAATGAGCAGTTCTTC	CASSMRAGGDNEQFF
TRBV7-9	.	TRBJ2-3	.	TGTGCCAGCAGCTTAGCCTTGGCCGACACAGATACGCAGTATTTT	CASSLALADTDTQYF
TRBV4-2	.	TRBJ2-1	.	TGTGCCAGCAGCCAAGAAGGACGGAATGAGCAGTTCTTC	CASSQEGRNEQFF
TRBV3-1	.	TRBJ2-7	few	TGTGCCAGCAGCCAAGCCCCCCCGCGGCGTATTGCGCAGTACTTC	CASSQAPPRRIAQYF
TRBV20-1	TRBD2	TRBJ2-3	.	TGCAGTGCTAGGCCTAGCGGGAGGACAGATACGCAGTATTTT	CSARPSGRTDTQYF
TRBV4-3	TRBD2	TRBJ2-3	few	TGCGCCAGCAGCGGGGACTACACAGATACGCAGTATTTT	CASSGDYTDTQYF
TRBV29-1	.	TRBJ1-1	.	TGCAGCGTTGAAGCGGGTCAGGGCACTTCCGAGGACACTGAAGCTTTCTTT	CSVEAGQGTSEDTEAFF
TRBV27	.	TRBJ2-5	few	TGTGCCAGCAGTGGGCAGGGGGGCCAAGAGACCCAGTACTTC	CASSGQGGQETQYF
TRBV20-1	TRBD2	TRBJ2-1	.	TGCAGTGCCACGCTGACTAGCGGGGGCTCCTACAATGAGCAGTTCTTC	CSATLTSGGSYNEQFF
TRBV29-1	TRBD1	TRBJ2-2	many	TGCAGCGTTGAAGGCAGGGGGCGGACCGGGGAGCTGTTTTTT	CSVEGRGRTGELFF
TRBV24-1	.	TRBJ2-2	few	TGTGCCACCAGTGACTCCGGGACCCCCACCGGGGAGCTGTTTTTT	CATSDSGTPTGELFF
TRBV5-1	.	TRBJ1-1	many	TGCGCCAGTCTTCTTAACAGGGTCCTGAACACTGAAGCTTTCTTT	CASLLNRVLNTEAFF
TRBV4-1	TRBD2	TRBJ2-1	many	TGCGCCAGCAGCCGCCAAACGACTAGCGGGAGCGGTAATGAGCAGTTCTTC	CASSRQTTSGSGNEQFF
TRBV20-1	TRBD2	TRBJ2-5	many	TGCAGTGCTAGTCGGGGGGGGGGCTCTTTGGAGACCCAGTACTTC	CSASRGGGSLETQYF
TRBV7-2	.	TRBJ2-7	few	TGTGCCAGCAGCTTAACGCCGGGCTCCTACGAGCAGTACTTC	CASSLTPGSYEQYF
TRBV10-3	.	TRBJ2-7	many	TGTGCCACCGGCGGATCTTCCTACGAGCAGTACTTC	CATGGSSYEQYF
TRBV20-1	.	TRBJ2-5	many	TGCAGTGTAATGGGCGGATACCAAGAGACCCAGTACTTC	CSVMGGYQETQYF
TRBV24-1	.	TRBJ2-1	.	TGTGCCACCAGCGACGGGTACAATGAGCAGTTCTTC	CATSDGYNEQFF
TRBV7-6	TRBD2	TRBJ2-3	many	TGTGCCAGCAGCGCCAGCGGGGGCAGCACAGATACGCAGTATTTT	CASSASGGSTDTQYF
TRBV7-3	.	TRBJ2-1	few	TGTGCCAGCAGCTTAGGCGGGGTTAGTGAGCAGTTCTTC	CASSLGGVSEQFF
TRBV4-3	TRBD2	TRBJ2-1	many	TGCGCCAGCAGCCAAGCACTAGCGGGAGGTATAGGCAATGAGCAGTTCTTC	CASSQALAGGIGNEQFF
TRBV6-5	TRBD2	TRBJ2-3	few	TGTGCCAGCAGTTTTGTCGGGGGGGCGTTGGACACAGATACGCAGTATTTT	CASSFVGGALDTDTQYF
TRBV15	TRBD1	TRBJ2-3	.	TGTGCCACCAGCAGAGATGAGACAGGGGGCACAGATACGCAGTATTTT	CATSRDETGGTDTQYF
TRBV9	.	TRBJ2-5	.	TGTGCCAGCAGCGTAGATCGAGAGACCCAGTACTTC	CASSVDRETQYF
TRBV20-1	.	TRBJ1-5	few	TGCAGTGCTAGATGGGACAGCAATCAGCCCCAGCATTTT	CSARWDSNQPQHF
TRBV7-2	.	TRBJ2-3	many	TGTGCCAGCAGCCCCGAGGCCCTTAGCACAGATACGCAGTATTTT	CASSPEALSTDTQYF
TRBV7-2	TRBD1	TRBJ2-7	few	TGTGCCAGCAGCTTAGTGGCCAGGGGGGAGCAGTACTTC	CASSLVARGEQYF
TRBV6-1	.	TRBJ2-4	.	TGTGCCAGCAGGCCAGGGATTGTAGCCAAAAACATTCAGTACTTC	CASRPGIVAKNIQYF
TRBV5-1	TRBD2	TRBJ2-7	.	TGCGCCAGCGCAGGACTAGGGCGATTTGAAGAGCAGTACTTC	CASAGLGRFEEQYF
TRBV20-1	TRBD2	TRBJ2-3	.	TGCAGTGCCCGTCGGAGGAGCGGGGGGTCCTTTGGCACAGATACGCAGTATTTT	CSARRRSGGSFGTDTQYF
TRBV28	.	TRBJ2-1	.	TGTGCCAGCAGTCCCACTAGGCGGAACAATGAGCAGTTCTTC	CASSPTRRNNEQFF
TRBV12-3/TRBV12-4	TRBD2	TRBJ2-7	.	TGTGCCAGCGGTATAGCGGGGGCCGCCTACGAGCAGTACTTC	CASGIAGAAYEQYF
TRBV5-1	.	TRBJ2-3	few	TGCGCCAGCAGCTTGGGGCCGACGGGGGCGCGCACAGATACGCAGTATTTT	CASSLGPTGARTDTQYF
TRBV7-9	.	TRBJ2-1	many	TGTGCCAGCAGCCACCCGGACAGACGTGGCCTCTACAATGAGCAGTTCTTC	CASSHPDRRGLYNEQFF
TRBV3-1	.	TRBJ2-7	few	TGTGCCAGCAGCCAACGAAGGGACGAACGTGGTGAGCAGTACTTC	CASSQRRDERGEQYF
TRBV7-2	TRBD1	TRBJ2-5	many	TGTGCCAGCAGCCTAAGGGACAGGCCCCAAGAGACCCAGTACTTC	CASSLRDRPQETQYF
TRBV4-2	TRBD1	TRBJ1-4	many	TGTGCCAGCAGCCCTAACTACGGGACAGGGCTAGAAAAACTGTTTTTT	CASSPNYGTGLEKLFF
TRBV12-3/TRBV12-4	.	TRBJ2-3	many	TGTGCCAGCAGTTCTGTAACAGATACGCAGTATTTT	CASSSVTDTQYF
TRBV15	TRBD1	TRBJ2-2	.	TGTGCCACCAGCGGTAGACAGGGTATCACCGGGGAGCTGTTTTTT	CATSGRQGITGELFF
TRBV18	.	TRBJ2-7	.	TGTGCCAGCTCACCACCAACAGGGTACAGGAACGAGCAGTACTTC	CASSPPTGYRNEQYF
TRBV7-9	.	TRBJ1-2	few	TGTGCCAGCAGCTCCTCCGGGGAGTTTTATGGCTACACCTTC	CASSSSGEFYGYTF
TRBV20-1	.	TRBJ2-1	few	TGCAGTGCTAGCGTCGGCAGGACCAACAATGAGCAGTTCTTC	CSASVGRTNNEQFF
TRBV20-1	TRBD1	TRBJ2-1	many	TGCAGTGCTAGACAGGGGGTTTCCTACAATGAGCAGTTCTTC	CSARQGVSYNEQFF